The 4 T cell receptor beta chains presented below share a single source sample, sequenced in a study of T cell repertoires in aging, cancer and after chemotherapy. TCR beta rearrangements were amplified from peripheral blood genomic DNA. Rearranged V-D-J TRB sequences were amplified with a mixed TRB-A/B primer pool. A single record per CDR3 protein comes from TCRdb applying MiXCR to the multiplex PCR reads. This table has a few thousand distinct CDR3 sequences, roughly 70% appearing once. Sequences were obtained from blood. These receptors came from a human donor with a solid tumor.

The chain recombines TRBV27 with TRBJ1-4, with D perhaps matching TRBD1 (5 bases). The V gene's germline CDR1 is MNHEY and CDR2 SMNVEV (reference sequence). Trimming removed 5 bases at V and 1 base at J, with 14 bases between. This CDR3 comprises 16 residues. DNA of the CDR3: TGTGCCAGCAGTAAGGGACCATGGGGAACTAATGAAAAACTGTTTTTT. The encoded protein is CASSKGPWGTNEKLFF.

This sequence joins TRBV7-9 and TRBJ1-1, with 7 bases fitting TRBD1. The length of the CDR3 is 12 residues. Germline trimming cut 11 bases from V and 6 bases from J; bases unmatched to any gene: 9. Germline-derived CDR1 and CDR2 are SEHNR and FQNEAQ (reference sequence). CDR3 in amino acids: CAGDDRDAEAFF. Written as DNA, the CDR3 is TGTGCCGGGGATGACAGGGACGCTGAAGCTTTCTTT. The variable domain in full, completed from reference TRBV7-9 and TRBJ1-1, reads DTGVSQNPRHKITKRGQNVTFRCDPISEHNRLYWYRQTLGQGPEFLTYFQNEAQLEKSRLLSDRFSAERPKGSFSTLEIQRTEQGDSAMYLCAGDDRDAEAFFGQGTRLTVV.

V and J are TRBV13 and TRBJ2-2; 9 bases match TRBD1. Trimming at V came to 4 bases and at J to 4 bases, leaving 10 bases not matched to a gene. Germline-derived CDR1 and CDR2 are PRHDT and FYEKMQ (reference sequence). This CDR3 has 17 amino acids. CDR3 sequence: CASSYYIGQGFTGELFF. Written as DNA, the CDR3 is TGTGCCAGCAGCTATTATATAGGACAGGGGTTCACCGGGGAGCTGTTTTTT. The whole variable domain, filled in from reference TRBV13 and TRBJ2-2, reads AAGVIQSPRHLIKEKRETATLKCYPIPRHDTVYWYQQGPGQDPQFLISFYEKMQSDKGSIPDRFSAQQFSDYHSELNMSSLELGDSALYFCASSYYIGQGFTGELFFGEGSRLTVL.

This chain joins TRBV18 and TRBJ2-2; 8 nucleotides agree with TRBD1. Germline CDR1 is KGHSH and CDR2 is LQKENI. With V trimmed by 3 bases and J by 1 base, 16 bases remained unmatched. The CDR3 length is 20 residues. The CDR3 here is CASSPYTISVGTGNTGELFF. The CDR3, as DNA: TGTGCCAGCTCACCGTACACGATCTCCGTGGGGACAGGGAACACCGGGGAGCTGTTTTTT.